This T cell receptor beta chain emerged from a study of cytomegalovirus exposure and HLA in healthy donors (dated by TCRdb to 2017 to 2019). Broadly, across the study: According to an earlier analysis of 550 to 700 of the donors, some 180 million T cells yielded 120 million or so unique TCR beta sequences and about 300 Gb of sequence data. Along with the approximately 650-subject first cohort, a separate validation cohort of over a hundred different subjects was used. On average, 235,054 unique TCR beta nucleotide sequences were sequenced per donor among 398 genotyped donors of the cohort, with 15% to 20% of those sequences being non-productive. Roughly 300 gigabases of sequencing data and some 85 million unique TCR sequences were included in an early release covering around 600 HLA-typed donors. Four or five DR-DQ haplotypes were treated as single units for association and clustering because of strong linkage in the cohort. Of the approximately 400 genotyped donors, about 80% fell in the genetic ancestry cluster associated with self-reported Caucasian donors. Class I and class II HLA loci were covered by the typing at four-digit resolution. The study profiled the T cell repertoires of hundreds of subjects by immunosequencing and related them to cytomegalovirus serostatus. High-throughput TCR immunosequencing, statistical association of individual TCRs with disease status, and machine learning were combined to predict cytomegalovirus infection status. Typing coverage varied by locus: 629-630 donors for A, B, C, DRB1 and DQB1; under 550 for DQA1; more than 600 for DPA1; about 450 for DPB1. In a later analysis, previously published TCR beta repertoires from about 670 donors were re-analyzed and high-resolution HLA genotyping was added so that TCR occurrence patterns could be studied. Donor age, sex, ethnicity and CMV serostatus were compiled alongside the repertoire data. A later genetic analysis used genome-wide SNP genotypes for about three fifths of the 666 donors, treating that subset as a discovery cohort. An earlier analysis of several hundred of the donors applied high-throughput TCR beta sequencing to assess whether each TCR beta V gene segment acted as functional or pseudogenic. Every discovery cohort repertoire had been produced on one sequencing platform. The study was designed to test whether signatures of past pathogen exposure could be identified by cataloging public T cell receptors. Rather than drawing on any new phenotypic data, the later analysis identified candidate immune exposures from TCR beta sequences and the way those sequences occurred across donors. Study-level results and caveats: A cluster of highly shared sequence variants was judged likely to represent a technical artifact of the sequencing pipeline. In both the original and validation cohorts, the classifier was reported to diagnose cytomegalovirus status with high specificity and sensitivity. Because HLA typing was missing for some donors at each locus, association tests included only the typed subset. Because the 87-base-pair reads could not distinguish some IMGT-functional V segments, including TRBV6-2 and TRBV6-3, those segments were excluded. In a later analysis, around 17,000 TCR beta sequences were associated with specific HLA alleles at a false discovery rate of 0.05. A further reported finding was that TCR beta sequences accurately predicted the HLA-A and HLA-B alleles for most subjects in the first cohort. While some public TCRs were present in many individuals, most TCR sequences turned up only very rarely across donors. Sequencing depth was assumed to be roughly uniform across donors in the presence/absence analyses, though that assumption may not hold. The study listed 164 TCR beta chains as associated with cytomegalovirus. When HLA alleles, especially DR and DQ, strongly co-occurred, TCR associations were difficult to assign to individual alleles. Correlated functional status among segregating V segments might reflect linkage disequilibrium, but an unknown experimental factor could not be ruled out. The cohort was sequenced for TCR beta chains only, and without alpha or paired-chain data the features that could be detected were limited. For the cohort, immune exposure information was limited to CMV serostatus. A few of the identified cytomegalovirus-associated TCR beta chains were confirmed in vitro to be specific for cytomegalovirus antigens. According to the authors, the approach could potentially be generalized to other disease states and immunological phenotypes. A later genetic analysis associated a missense DCLRE1C variant with V-gene and J-gene trimming of TCR beta chains, and an independent cohort replicated the association. Because counts were too low, about 18 rarely observed V segments, including chromosome 9 orphons, were left out of the earlier analysis of approximately 580 of the donors. According to a later analysis, parvovirus B19, influenza, CMV and Epstein-Barr virus appeared linked to several top co-occurrence clusters. According to a later analysis, TCR association rates differed among HLA loci, with DRB1 alleles showing the most associated TCRs and HLA-C alleles showing the fewest. In a later analysis, HLA-associated TCR beta chains were found to be more clonally expanded and to have lower generation probabilities than equally common non-associated chains. According to a later analysis, most CMV-associated TCR beta chains appeared to be HLA-restricted, and the HLA associations seemed to be driven largely by CMV exposure. An earlier analysis of some 560 of the donors showed that most TCR beta V segments appeared in productive rearrangements either about 87% or about 30% of the time, which broadly matched IMGT annotations. Compared with the approximately 670-donor mean, donors in an Asian-associated ancestry cluster had fewer N-insertions in productive TCRs, according to a later genetic analysis.

In total, approximately 610 healthy bone marrow donors made up the cohort. Cohort members were all nominally healthy when sampled, although unrecorded immune exposures were likely present. CMV serostatus was positive for 289 and negative for about 50% of the roughly 700 cohort members, and was not recorded for this donor. A peripheral blood sample was collected from each donor, and TCR beta sequencing was performed on peripheral blood mononuclear cells. Genomic DNA was extracted from the blood cell samples with the Qiagen DNeasy Blood Extraction Kit. The CDR3, cysteine through phenylalanine, is 15 amino acids long. CDR3 DNA only is kept here, 45 bases in frame from base 1. For CDR1 and CDR2, the germline V gene (reference sequence) lists SEHNR and FQNEAQ. From V the trimming removes 3 bases and from J it removes 2 bases, while the gene matches leave 4 bases of the junction unaccounted for. As for this clone: There is no known antigen for this receptor. Base-call qualities are not available, and no considerably larger clone is one nucleotide away.

The receptor library was made with the immunoSEQ multiplex PCR assay. The multiplex PCR relied on a mix of 60 forward primers for TCR Vbeta segments and 13 reverse primers for TCR Jbeta segments. The CDR3 region of rearranged TCR beta genes was amplified from genomic DNA with a multiplex PCR assay. The amplified TCR beta libraries were sequenced on the Illumina HiSeq System as 87-base-pair reads. Concerning the study's data processing: A later analysis counted some 74 million unique TCR beta chains across the 550 to 700 repertoires, and roughly 9.9 million of these chains were shared by at least two donors. Raw reads were error-corrected and collapsed into unique sequences by a nearest-neighbor algorithm in which closely related sequences were merged to remove PCR and sequencing errors. V, D and J gene segments were assigned by aligning CDR3 sequences to IMGT reference sequences. For a sequence to be retained, a match of at least six nucleotides was required to both a V gene segment and a J gene segment. Rearrangements were called productive when the CDR3 lacked stop codons and stayed in frame with V and J; all others were non-productive. Following IMGT convention, CDR3 was defined as the stretch from the second conserved V-encoded cysteine to the conserved J-encoded phenylalanine. The earlier analysis of about 590 of the donors excluded sequences that lacked an unambiguous match to a single V gene segment. In an earlier analysis of more than 500 of the donors, a V segment was called functional when productive rearrangements were above 56.7%, and segregating when the standard deviation between donors exceeded 5%. A statistical classification framework was developed to diagnose cytomegalovirus status using the catalog of TCR beta chain sequences. In a later analysis, V and J genes were assigned by comparing TCR nucleotide sequences against IMGT/GENE-DB human TR gene sequences. Using the TCRdist pipeline, a later analysis assigned CDR3 sequences along with most-parsimonious VDJ recombination scenarios. In a later analysis, each TCR beta chain was defined by its CDR3 amino acid sequence together with its V-gene family, and reads without a unique V-gene family were excluded. To address suspected cross-contamination and a sequencing artifact, a later analysis removed several hundred highly shared, low-generation-probability nucleotide sequences. In a later analysis, a clonal expansion index for each public chain was calculated from normalized within-repertoire ranks of inferred template counts. A later analysis computed generation probabilities with a VDJ recombination model fitted to out-of-frame rearrangements, and checked the results against IGoR. Hypergeometric tests were used in a later analysis to score TCR-TCR, TCR-HLA and TCR-CMV co-occurrence, with a repertoire-size bias correction applied to the TCR pairs. A later analysis estimated false discovery rates by permuting HLA or CMV assignments 20 times. In a later analysis, co-occurring TCRs were grouped using DBSCAN, with TCRdist sequence similarity added in when clustering inside HLA-allele-positive subsets. Repertoires with fewer than 30,000 or more than 120,000 public chains were left out of co-occurrence clustering, as were five repertoires with anomalous nucleotide sharing. TCRdb re-hosts the immuneACCESS table, in-frame sequences only. Its copies lack some clones; in the studies checked, an unresolved V gene accounts for under half of them, and the cause for the rest is not known. V, J and clone size were drawn from that table, and D and trimming were deduced from the DNA. Across this sample there are 97,000 or so clones, with approximately 64% seen only once. 4% to 5.5% of the sample belongs to the ten largest clones.

Sequenced: PBMCs. The chain uses TRBV7-9 and TRBJ2-3; TRBD1 lines up with 8 middle nucleotides. The clonotype was recovered from a human donor in good health. DNA sequence: TGTGCCAGCAGCTTGGGACAGGATTACACAGATACGCAGTATTTT. This sequence encodes CASSLGQDYTDTQYF.